This TCR beta chain was profiled in a study of T cells in localized non-small cell lung cancer. Whole-study findings and limits: Because sequencing included only one region (of the tumor), heterogeneity remains possible. Appearances in adjacent lung were noted for a median 57 of the top 100 tumor clones. Blood T cell density predicted longer survival; adjacent-lung clonality, shorter. Uninvolved adjacent lung showed higher T cell clonality than tumor.

Only in-frame clones appear in the TCRdb table, and some are missing; sequencing was by immunoSEQ multiplex PCR. The sample yields some 66,000 clones, 80% to 90% seen once. With regard to this clone: Its antigen is unidentified. One end of the junction fails to match germline, which may point to a read error.

CDR3 length equals 18 residues. The germline gives CDR1 KGHSH, CDR2 LQKENI. Sequences were derived from peripheral blood, sampled before any cancer treatment. The TCR sequence derives from a female donor older than 55 with stage I lung adenocarcinoma. This chain connects TRBV18 to TRBJ2-4, with 9 bases lining up with TRBD2. The DNA for the CDR3 is TGTGCCAGCTCACCCGCGGGAGCCTGGGGACTAGCCCAAAACATTCAGTACTTC. Protein sequence: CASSPAGAWGLAQNIQYF.